Below, 14 T cell receptor beta chains from the same sample are listed, as sequenced in a study of identical twins (dated by TCRdb to about 2016). The protocol used for the library was 5' RACE. The sequencer listed for this sample is Illumina HiSeq 2000. TCRdb itself trimmed the public reads at Q25 with fastp, ran MiXCR and retained productive beta chains. All rows with the same CDR3 protein become a single entry with the most common DNA and genes. The sample table contains around 340,000 distinct CDR3 sequences; only one count was recorded for 9% to 15% of them. The leading ten clones occupy just over 7% of the sample. The same sample was also studied in work on yellow fever vaccine responses in identical twins.

Sample: CD8+ T cells sorted from blood. Receptor source: a woman between 18 and 29 years old in good health.

The chain couples TRBV6-5 to TRBJ2-1; perhaps TRBD2 as D (6 bases). The V gene lost 2 bases and the J gene lost 8 bases, with 10 bases spanning the gap. Germline lookup yields CDR1 MNHEY and CDR2 SVGAGI. This CDR3 has 13 amino acids. The CDR3 protein is CASSYREIDEQFF. DNA of the CDR3: TGTGCCAGCAGTTACCGGGAGATAGATGAGCAGTTCTTC.

The J gene is TRBJ2-7, the V gene TRBV5-1, with TRBD1 as a possible D gene (6 bases). Germline V gene lookup returns CDR1 SGHRS and CDR2 YFSETQ. The CDR3 length is 15 residues. Trimming removed 0 bases from V and 3 bases from J, with 13 bases in between. The CDR3 loop is CASSLDRQGNYEQYF. Here the CDR3 DNA reads TGCGCCAGCAGCTTGGATCGGCAGGGGAACTACGAGCAGTACTTC.

This clonotype was detected only a few times. This chain joins TRBV7-8 and TRBJ2-3; TRBD2 aligns across 7 bases. Germline loops: CDR1 SGHVS, CDR2 FQNEAQ. After removal of 4 bases from V and 4 bases from J, the junction contained 8 bases not matched to a gene. CDR3 size: 15 residues. The CDR3, as DNA: TGTGCCAGCAGCTGGAGCGGGATCCGCCCAGATACGCAGTATTTT. It encodes CASSWSGIRPDTQYF.

V usage is TRBV29-1 and J usage is TRBJ2-1; TRBD2 matches 12 bases. The CDR3 length is 15 residues. The V gene end was trimmed by 2 bases and the J gene end by 10 bases; junction bases not matched to a gene: 9. CDR1 SQVTM and CDR2 ANQGSEA come from the germline V gene. This CDR3 is CSVESASGGAWEQFF. The CDR3 nucleotides are TGCAGCGTTGAATCAGCTAGCGGGGGGGCATGGGAGCAGTTCTTC.

The chain couples TRBV7-9 to TRBJ2-7; 7 bases agree with TRBD1. This CDR3 has 15 residues. Germline-derived CDR1 and CDR2 are SEHNR and FQNEAQ (reference sequence). The V and J ends lost 5 bases and 1 base, in that order; junction bases with no gene match: 8. Here the CDR3 DNA reads TGTGCCAGCAGCGCCGAGACAGGGTGGTCCTACGAGCAGTACTTC. Translating gives CASSAETGWSYEQYF.

This clonotype was seen ten or more times. This chain uses TRBV9 with TRBJ2-3; tentatively, D is TRBD2 (6 bases). From germline, CDR1 is SGDLS and CDR2 YYNGEE. Trimming shortened V by 3 bases and J by 1 base, and 15 bases separated the two germline ends. This CDR3 has 16 amino acids. The CDR3 protein is CASSESGERGTDTQYF. CDR3 coding DNA: TGTGCCAGCAGCGAGTCGGGGGAGAGGGGCACAGATACGCAGTATTTT.

In this sample, this clonotype turned up a few times. The rearrangement uses TRBV7-3 and TRBJ2-1; possible D gene TRBD2, 6 bases. V lost 5 bases and J 9 bases, leaving 20 bases between the germline ends. Germline-derived CDR1 and CDR2 are SGHTA and FQGTGA. The CDR3 totals 15 residues. CDR3 nucleotides: TGTGCCAGCAGCCTGGGAGGAGGGGTTCGGGGTGAGCAGTTCTTC. Its protein is CASSLGGGVRGEQFF.

The sample holds a few counts of this clonotype. CDR3: CASSLWQNSGNTIYF. Here the CDR3 DNA reads TGTGCCAGCAGTTTATGGCAAAACTCTGGAAACACCATATATTTT. The chain combines TRBV28 with TRBJ1-3; D call uncertain. CDR1 MDHEN and CDR2 SYDVKM come from the germline V gene. V was pared by 0 bases and J by 0 bases, with 6 bases between. The CDR3 is 15 amino acids.

The chain is built from TRBV21-1 and TRBJ2-3; the table's D call, TRBD2, was not checked against the DNA. TRBV21-1 is reported as a pseudogene. The CDR3 consists of 21 residues. CDR3 loop: CASSKALEHGEAGGSEDTQYF. CDR3 nucleotides: TGTGCCAGCAGCAAAGCGCTTGAACACGGGGAGGCGGGAGGGAGTGAAGATACGCAGTATTTT.

The rearrangement uses TRBV24-1 and TRBJ2-3; 10 bases align to TRBD2. CDR1 and CDR2 (germline): KGHDR, SFDVKD. J gave up 6 bases and V 1 base, and 9 bases lay outside the gene matches. The CDR3 contains 17 residues. Here the CDR3 reads CATSDLPSGGATDTQYF. The CDR3 DNA follows: TGTGCCACCAGTGATTTACCGAGCGGGGGGGCGACTGATACGCAGTATTTT.

The genes are TRBV7-2 and TRBJ2-3; 14 bases are a match to TRBD2. The V and J ends lost 3 bases and 2 bases, in that order; junction bases with no gene match: 4. CDR1 is SGHTA and CDR2 is FQGNSA in the germline V gene. The CDR3 has 17 residues. CDR3 sequence reads: CASSFPTSGRATDTQYF. The CDR3 DNA reads as TGTGCCAGCAGCTTCCCGACTAGCGGGAGGGCCACAGATACGCAGTATTTT.

This clonotype was seen more than once but under ten times. V is TRBV5-5 and J is TRBJ2-7; possible D gene TRBD1, 5 bases. Germline CDR1 and CDR2: SGHKS and YYEKEE (reference sequence). This CDR3 region has 13 residues. V lost 1 base, J lost 5 bases, and 10 bases lay in between. The chain's CDR3 is CASSLWLGDEQYV. In DNA form, the CDR3 reads TGTGCCAGCAGCTTGTGGTTAGGGGACGAGCAGTACGTC.

CDR3 region: CASSHLSGTPNNEQFF. In nucleotides, the CDR3 is TGTGCCAGCAGCCACCTTAGCGGGACCCCCAACAATGAGCAGTTCTTC. J is TRBJ2-1 and V is TRBV12-3 or TRBV12-4, with 8 positions matching TRBD2. Losses at the gene ends were 6 bases for V and 5 bases for J; bases not matched to a gene: 12. This CDR3 has 16 amino acids.

This clonotype appeared a few times. The V and J genes are TRBV9 and TRBJ2-1; 8 bases fit TRBD2. The V and J ends lost 5 bases and 7 bases, in that order; junction bases with no gene match: 11. The CDR3 is made up of 15 amino acids. Germline V CDR1 and CDR2: SGDLS, YYNGEE. The CDR3, as DNA: TGTGCCAGCAGTCTGCGAGCGGGAGTGGTGAATGAGCAGTTCTTC. Its protein is CASSLRAGVVNEQFF.